This T cell receptor beta chain appears in the sequencing data of a study of early T cells in non-severe SARS-CoV-2 infection. This clonotype has only a few counts. Its antigen remains unknown. The CDR3 extends over 16 amino acids. Per germline, CDR1 SNHLY and CDR2 FYNNEI. V lost 6 bases and J lost 0, with 14 bases in between. Study-level results: The VDJdb matching leaned toward anti-spike CD8 responses and overlooked private and CD4 specificities.

TCRdb redid the calling of the 5' RACE reads with MiXCR, one entry per CDR3 protein. The sample has roughly 50,000 distinct CDR3 sequences; under 8.5% are singletons. The sample consisted of whole blood. The receptor's source is an adult who was a healthcare worker with PCR-confirmed SARS-CoV-2 infection or an uninfected control (not recorded which). V usage is TRBV2 and J usage is TRBJ1-4; possible D gene TRBD1, 5 bases. The CDR3, as DNA: TGTGCCAGCAGACGTGGGGACCCAACAACTAATGAAAAACTGTTTTTT. It is translated as CASRRGDPTTNEKLFF.